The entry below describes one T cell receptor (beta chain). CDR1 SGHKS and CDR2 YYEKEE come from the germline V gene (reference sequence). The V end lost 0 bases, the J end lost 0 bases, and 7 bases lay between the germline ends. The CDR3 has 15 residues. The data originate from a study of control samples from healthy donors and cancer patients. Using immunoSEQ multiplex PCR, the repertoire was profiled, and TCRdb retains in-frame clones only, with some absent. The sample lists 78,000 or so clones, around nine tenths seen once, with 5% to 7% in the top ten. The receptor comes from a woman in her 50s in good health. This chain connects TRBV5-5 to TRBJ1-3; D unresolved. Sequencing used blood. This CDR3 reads CASSLGGYSGNTIYF. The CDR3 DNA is TGTGCCAGCAGCTTGGGGGGATACTCTGGAAACACCATATATTTT.